The 15 T cell receptor beta chains in this list originate from one sample, sequenced in a study of beta chain features in type 1 diabetes. The study's findings and limits: Moderate yet significant TCRB CDR3 shortening was seen in Type 1 diabetes patients in all four CD4+ subsets.

Antigens of these TCRs are unknown. Investigators reverse transcribed all isolated RNA, so they sequenced expressed TCRB transcripts. TCRdb's copy holds only in-frame clones and misses some; the assay was immunoSEQ multiplex PCR. The sample holds hundreds of thousands of clones, approximately 10% seen once. The sample taken for sequencing was naive CD4+ T cells from blood. These receptors were obtained from a man aged 25-45 years with type 1 diabetes.

This clone was seen more than once but under ten times. This chain uses TRBV5-1 with TRBJ1-6; a possible D gene is TRBD1 (6 bases). The germline V gene has CDR1 SGHRS and CDR2 YFSETQ. CDR3 size: 16 residues. V lost 3 bases to trimming and J lost 7 bases, with 17 bases between them. The CDR3 loop reads CASSYDNRVPNSPLHF. The CDR3 nucleotides read TGCGCCAGCAGCTACGACAACAGGGTGCCGAATTCACCCCTCCACTTT. Variable domain in full (rest from reference TRBV5-1 and TRBJ1-6): KAGVTQTPRYLIKTRGQQVTLSCSPISGHRSVSWYQQTPGQGLQFLFEYFSETQRNKGNFPGRFSGRQFSNSRSEMNVSTLELGDSALYLCASSYDNRVPNSPLHFGNGTRLTVT.

The CDR3 is CASSPSGNSEAFF. CDR3 DNA: TGTGCCAGCAGCCCGTCCGGGAATTCCGAAGCTTTCTTT. The chain combines TRBV5-4 with TRBJ1-1; D unresolved. The germline CDR1 and CDR2 sequences are SGHNT and YYREEE (reference sequence). The CDR3 consists of 13 residues. Trimming stripped 4 bases from V and 8 bases from J, with 15 bases between.

The chain recombines TRBV28 with TRBJ2-3; TRBD2 agrees at 10 bases. The CDR3 is 16 residues long. The J segment lost 3 bases and the V segment lost 4 bases, leaving 7 bases of the junction unmatched. Per the germline V gene, CDR1 is MDHEN and CDR2 is SYDVKM. CDR3 residues: CASSSQAGGVTDTQYF. DNA for the CDR3: TGTGCCAGCAGTTCCCAAGCGGGGGGGGTTACAGATACGCAGTATTTT.

The V and J genes are TRBV25-1 and TRBJ1-1; unclear D gene. The CDR3 is 11 residues long. CDR1 is MGHDK, CDR2 SYGVNS, per germline. The ends were cut back, 5 bases at V and 2 bases at J, with 3 bases in the middle. The CDR3 nucleotides are TGTGCCAGCAGTCAAAACACTGAAGCTTTCTTT. As protein: CASSQNTEAFF.

The chain links TRBV5-4 to TRBJ2-3, with TRBD2 matching over 10 bases. V trimming: 2 bases; J trimming: 2 bases; junction bases outside the gene matches: 2. Germline assignment: CDR1 SGHNT and CDR2 YYREEE (reference sequence). The CDR3 has 15 residues. Written as DNA, the CDR3 is TGTGCCAGCAGCTTCGGGACTAGCGTCACAGATACGCAGTATTTT. It translates to CASSFGTSVTDTQYF. The full variable domain, with the rest looked up from reference TRBV5-4 and TRBJ2-3, is ETGVTQSPTHLIKTRGQQVTLRCSSQSGHNTVSWYQQALGQGPQFIFQYYREEENGRGNFPPRFSGLQFPNYSSELNVNALELDDSALYLCASSFGTSVTDTQYFGPGTRLTVL.

The genes are TRBV27 and TRBJ1-6, with D maybe TRBD1 (6 bases). Between the trimmed V and J ends, which lost 6 bases and 8 bases, there was a span of 11 bases. The CDR3 consists of 13 residues. CDR1 and CDR2 from the germline V gene are MNHEY and SMNVEV (reference sequence). CDR3 loop: CASRINRDSPLHF. The CDR3 bases are TGTGCCAGCAGGATAAACAGGGATTCACCCCTCCACTTT.

The chain recombines TRBV5-6 with TRBJ2-1; TRBD2 aligns across 13 bases. The CDR3 spans 15 residues. The germline V gene has CDR1 SGHDT and CDR2 YYEEEE. Trimming removed 4 bases from V and 3 bases from J; junction bases left unmatched: 1. The CDR3 loop is CASSRLAGGYNEQFF. The CDR3 bases are TGTGCCAGCAGCCGACTAGCGGGGGGCTACAATGAGCAGTTCTTC.

The chain joins TRBV9 to TRBJ1-4, with D unresolved. V was clipped by 3 bases and J by 7 bases, with 13 bases between them. The CDR3 length is 14 residues. The germline V gene encodes CDR1 SGDLS and CDR2 YYNGEE. The CDR3 loop reads CASSAEPGGEKLFF. CDR3 in DNA: TGTGCCAGCAGCGCTGAGCCGGGAGGTGAAAAACTGTTTTTT.

The chain has TRBV6-5 and TRBJ2-5, with D perhaps matching TRBD1 (7 bases). Deletions cut 6 bases from V and 5 bases from J, with 16 bases between. Germline CDR1 MNHEY, CDR2 SVGAGI. The CDR3 extends over 14 amino acids. CDR3 amino acids: CASSKIQGGETQYF. The CDR3 region has the DNA TGTGCCAGCAGCAAAATTCAGGGGGGCGAGACCCAGTACTTC.

On this clone itself: The sample carries other DNA sequences with the same CDR3. The J gene is TRBJ2-6, the V gene TRBV18, with 7 bases fitting TRBD1. Per the germline V gene, CDR1 is KGHSH and CDR2 is LQKENI. V dropped 2 bases and J dropped 2; count of bases not matched to a gene: 0. The CDR3 spans 15 residues. CDR3 protein: CASSPDRAGANVLTF. Here the CDR3 DNA reads TGTGCCAGCTCACCAGACAGGGCTGGGGCCAACGTCCTGACTTTC.

This clone was counted a few times. J is TRBJ1-2 and V is TRBV4-3; TRBD1 agrees at 8 bases. Looked up from germline, CDR1 is LGHNA and CDR2 is YSLEER. The V gene end was trimmed by 1 base and the J gene end by 5 bases; junction bases not matched to a gene: 6. This CDR3 is built from 15 residues. The DNA for the CDR3 is TGCGCCAGCAGCCAAGGGGGAACAGGGGGATATGGCTACACCTTC. This encodes CASSQGGTGGYGYTF.

This clone was picked up a small number of times. V usage is TRBV9 and J usage is TRBJ1-1; TRBD1 matches 8 bases. The CDR3 runs to 14 residues. V shed 4 bases, J shed 5 bases, and the junction held 7 bases outside the gene matches. CDR1 is SGDLS and CDR2 is YYNGEE in the germline V gene. CDR3 bases: TGTGCCAGCAGCCCCCTCGACAGGGGTACTGAAGCTTTCTTT. Translating gives CASSPLDRGTEAFF.

This clone was seen more than once but under ten times. At one end, the junction sequence differs from germline, possibly due to a read error. This rearrangement joins TRBV7-7 to TRBJ2-5; 15 nucleotides align to TRBD2. The CDR3 sequence is 16 residues long. Germline values: CDR1 SSHAT, CDR2 FNYEAQ (reference sequence). Written as DNA, the CDR3 is TGTGCTAGCAGCTCGGGACTAGCGGGGGGCGAGGAGACCCAGTACTTC. Amino acids: CASSSGLAGGEETQYF. Based on the CDR3 plus reference TRBV7-7 and TRBJ2-5, the full variable domain is GAGVSQSPRYKVTKRGQDVTLRCDPISSHATLYWYQQALGQGPEFLTYFNYEAQPDKSGLPSDRFSAERPEGSISTLTIQRTEQRDSAMYRCASSSGLAGGEETQYFGPGTRLLVL.

The CDR3 DNA sequence: TGTGCCAGCAGCCCCTCCCTCGCAGATACGCAGTATTTT. It specifies CASSPSLADTQYF. The genes are TRBV9 and TRBJ2-3; D is undetermined. This CDR3 has 13 residues. Trimming removed 4 bases from V and 4 bases from J, with 10 bases in between. Germline CDR1 SGDLS, CDR2 YYNGEE.

The V call is TRBV4-1, the J call TRBJ1-2; no clear D gene. Germline CDR1 and CDR2: MGHRA and YSYEKL. With 0 bases removed from V and 3 bases from J, the gap between germline ends came to 11 bases. The CDR3 totals 15 residues. CDR3 residues: CASSQDVSGDYGYTF. The CDR3, as DNA: TGCGCCAGCAGCCAAGATGTCAGCGGCGACTATGGCTACACCTTC.